This entry is about one T cell receptor beta chain. This clone has just a few counts. There is no known antigen for this receptor. The input lacks base qualities; no much larger clone sits a single base away. The time point label, as the study defines it: baseline before oral tofacitinib. Peripheral blood and lesional scalp punch biopsies were obtained from patients with alopecia areata. After PBMCs were isolated by density centrifugation and stained for CD3, CD4 and CD8, a FACSAria was used to sort CD4+ and CD8+ T cells. Library preparation employed the immunoSEQ multiplex PCR assay. To provide template for TCR sequencing, every sample had RNA extracted and reverse transcribed into cDNA. First-strand cDNA was synthesized with SuperScript III using a 2:1 mix of oligo-dT and random hexamers. A synthetic immune receptor repertoire was used to assess amplification bias, and residual bias was removed computationally. For the original study's pipeline: Raw reads were preprocessed to remove errors, and CDR3 was defined according to IMGT conventions as the region from the conserved cysteine to phenylalanine. To get clonality, Shannon entropy was normalized by log2 of the number of productive unique TCRs and the result was subtracted from 1. CD4 or CD8 identity of scalp clones was inferred by cross-referencing scalp TCRbeta sequences with sorted blood CD4 and CD8 repertoires. TCRdb took this table from immuneACCESS and kept in-frame rearrangements with V and J called. Such tables lack part of the clones; where checked against another copy, unresolved V genes explain under half of the gap, and the rest is unexplained. D and trimming come from the DNA, and the V and J calls and clone size come from that table. The sample table contains under 250,000 clones; only one count was recorded for roughly 57% of them. The ten largest account for 0.45% of the sample.

The data were taken from a study of CD8+ T cells in alopecia areata (dated by TCRdb to the late 2010s). A note on the overall study: Treated patients were enrolled in an open-label pilot trial of oral tofacitinib, 5 to 10 mg twice daily, for moderate-to-severe alopecia areata. Patients stayed on tofacitinib for 6 to 18 months and then had 6 months of follow-up off drug so that delayed response and recurrence could be assessed. The study used high-throughput TCRbeta sequencing to examine T cell clonal expansion in alopecia areata, in both the C3H/HeJ mouse model and human patients. Scalp tissue and sorted CD4+ and CD8+ peripheral blood T cells from patchy and totalis/universalis alopecia areata patients and from healthy controls were covered by human TCRbeta sequencing. Patients on tofacitinib were biopsied at baseline and after 4 and 24 weeks of treatment, and several of the patients also had a later scalp biopsy. Clonality in the scalp was compared among normal scalp (n=4), patchy alopecia areata scalp (n=8), and alopecia totalis/universalis scalp (n=8). The RNA source kit depended on sample type: the PAXgene miRNA kit for fixed scalp, the miRNeasy kit for PBMCs, and the RNeasy kit for mouse skin. TCRbeta CDR3 regions were amplified by immunoSEQ multiplex PCR using 35 Vbeta forward and 13 Jbeta reverse primers.

From the cysteine through the phenylalanine, the CDR3 covers 17 amino acids. This entry keeps only the CDR3 DNA: 51 bases, framed from base 1. Trimming removed 3 bases from V and 1 base from J, leaving 19 bases between the germline ends. CDR1 is given as GTSNPN and CDR2 as SVGIG, both from the germline V gene (reference sequence). The full study reports these points: Shared TCR sequences between patients were less evident than in mice, which may be partly attributable to HLA diversity in the patient population. Compared with normal scalp, lesional scalp, particularly in alopecia totalis/universalis, had higher clonality and more expanded CD8+ clones, which suggests antigenic drive. Unlike mouse skin, where gammadelta T cells dominate, normal human skin contains resident alphabeta T cells that get sequenced too, which complicates analysis of the scalp TCR repertoire.

Specimen: CD4+ T cells sorted from blood, collected at week 0. The sequence is built from TRBV30 and TRBJ2-1; the best D guess is TRBD1, with 6 bases matching. The sequence came from a human donor with alopecia areata. The bases read TGTGCCTGGAGCAGGGGTAGGCGGACAACTTCCTACAATGAGCAGTTCTTC. Its translation is CAWSRGRRTTSYNEQFF.